The following is a T cell receptor beta chain sequence with its context. This record belongs to a study of control samples from healthy donors and cancer patients. Trimming removed 6 bases from V and 5 bases from J, with 16 bases in between. Germline V gene data show CDR1 as SGHTA and CDR2 as FQGNSA. This CDR3 is 15 amino acids long. This table comes from immunoSEQ multiplex PCR, and its TCRdb copy is limited to in-frame clones, with some not included. The table lists 150,000 to 200,000 clones, over 85% of them singletons, with 12% in the top ten. The rearrangement uses TRBV7-2 and TRBJ1-4; D ambiguous. Sequencing used blood. This sequence was found in a man aged 25 to 40 in good health. The CDR3 region has the DNA TGTGCCAGCAGTTTTAACACTGCCGGCAATGAAAAACTGTTTTTT. Translating gives CASSFNTAGNEKLFF. The full variable domain, its missing parts supplied by reference TRBV7-2 and TRBJ1-4, is GAGVSQSPSNKVTEKGKDVELRCDPISGHTALYWYRQSLGQGLEFLIYFQGNSAPDKSGLPSDRFSAERTGGSVSTLTIQRTQQEDSAVYLCASSFNTAGNEKLFFGSGTQLSVL.